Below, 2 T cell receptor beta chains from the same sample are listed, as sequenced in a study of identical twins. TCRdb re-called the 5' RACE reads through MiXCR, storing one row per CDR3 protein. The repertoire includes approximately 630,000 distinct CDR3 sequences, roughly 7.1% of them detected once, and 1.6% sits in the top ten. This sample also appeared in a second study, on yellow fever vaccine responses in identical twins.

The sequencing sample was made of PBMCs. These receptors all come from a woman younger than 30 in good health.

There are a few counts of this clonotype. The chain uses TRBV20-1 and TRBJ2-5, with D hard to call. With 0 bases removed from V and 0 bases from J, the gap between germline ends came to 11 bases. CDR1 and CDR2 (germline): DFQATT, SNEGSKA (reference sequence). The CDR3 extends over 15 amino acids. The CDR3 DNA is TGCAGTGCTAGAGATCCGGAACGGAACCAAGAGACCCAGTACTTC. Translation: CSARDPERNQETQYF.

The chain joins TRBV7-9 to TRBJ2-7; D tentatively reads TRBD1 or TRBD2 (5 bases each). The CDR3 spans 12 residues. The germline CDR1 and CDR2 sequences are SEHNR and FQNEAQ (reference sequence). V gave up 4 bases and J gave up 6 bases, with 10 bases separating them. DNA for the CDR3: TGTGCCAGCAGCTGGGGACCGAGCGAGCAGTACGTC. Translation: CASSWGPSEQYV.